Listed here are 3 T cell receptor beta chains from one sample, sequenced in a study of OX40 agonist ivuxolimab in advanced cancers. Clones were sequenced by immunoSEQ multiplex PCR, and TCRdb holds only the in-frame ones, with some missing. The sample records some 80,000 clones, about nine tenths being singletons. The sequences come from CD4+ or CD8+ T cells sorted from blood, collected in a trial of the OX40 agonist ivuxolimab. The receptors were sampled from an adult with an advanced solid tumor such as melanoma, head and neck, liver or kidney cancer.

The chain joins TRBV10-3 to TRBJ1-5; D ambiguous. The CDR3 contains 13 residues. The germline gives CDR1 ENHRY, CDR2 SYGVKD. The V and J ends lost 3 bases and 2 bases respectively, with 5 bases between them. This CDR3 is CAISDPGNQPQHF. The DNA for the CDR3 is TGTGCCATCAGTGACCCGGGCAATCAGCCCCAGCATTTT.

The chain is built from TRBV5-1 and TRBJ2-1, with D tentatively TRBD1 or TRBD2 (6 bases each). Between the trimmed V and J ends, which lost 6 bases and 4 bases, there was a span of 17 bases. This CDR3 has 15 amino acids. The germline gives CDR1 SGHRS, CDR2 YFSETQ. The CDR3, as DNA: TGCGCCAGCACGAGGGGGGACACCCAGTACAATGAGCAGTTCTTC. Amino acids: CASTRGDTQYNEQFF. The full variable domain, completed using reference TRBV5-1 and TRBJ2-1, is KAGVTQTPRYLIKTRGQQVTLSCSPISGHRSVSWYQQTPGQGLQFLFEYFSETQRNKGNFPGRFSGRQFSNSRSEMNVSTLELGDSALYLCASTRGDTQYNEQFFGPGTRLTVL.

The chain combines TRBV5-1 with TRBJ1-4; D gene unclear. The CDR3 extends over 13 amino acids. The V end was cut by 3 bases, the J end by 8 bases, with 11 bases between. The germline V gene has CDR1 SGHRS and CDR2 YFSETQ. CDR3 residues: CASSSEGWEKLFF. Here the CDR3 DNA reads TGCGCCAGCAGCTCCGAAGGGTGGGAAAAACTGTTTTTT.